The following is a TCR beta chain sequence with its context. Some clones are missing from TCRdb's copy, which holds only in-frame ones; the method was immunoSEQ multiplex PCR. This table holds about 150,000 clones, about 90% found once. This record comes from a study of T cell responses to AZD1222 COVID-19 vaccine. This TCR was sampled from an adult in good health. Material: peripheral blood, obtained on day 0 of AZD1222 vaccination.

The CDR3 bases are TGTGCCAGCAGCCCGGCCGGGACAACCACCTACGAGCAGTACTTC. Protein sequence: CASSPAGTTTYEQYF. V gene TRBV7-2 combines with J gene TRBJ2-7; TRBD1 is a possible D gene (6 bases). The V gene's germline CDR1 is SGHTA and CDR2 FQGNSA. V dropped 5 bases and J dropped 2 bases, with 16 bases sitting between them. This CDR3 spans 15 amino acids.